The rows below give T cell receptor beta chains drawn from one sample of a study of T cell changes during pregnancy in multiple sclerosis. This table comes from immunoSEQ multiplex PCR, and its TCRdb copy is limited to in-frame clones, with some not included. The sample contains approximately 130,000 clones, roughly 95% of which appear only once. Sequenced here: peripheral blood, sampled after pregnancy. All receptors come from a female donor with multiple sclerosis, enrolled in a pregnancy study. CDR3s include the opening cysteine and the closing phenylalanine or tryptophan. The order of the fields is D gene, V gene, J gene, clone size, CDR3 DNA, CDR3 protein. A D gene is named only where the DNA matches it firmly. Rows may omit the clone size; those that give it use once, few, many or a size class.

TRBD1	TRBV19	TRBJ2-7	NA	TGTGCCAGTAGGAACCGGGACAGGGCTATCGGCGAGCAGTACTTC	CASRNRDRAIGEQYF
NA	TRBV2	TRBJ2-7	NA	TGTGCCAGCAGTGAGTCCCCAGAATCCTACGAGCAGTACTTC	CASSESPESYEQYF
NA	TRBV11-3	TRBJ2-1	NA	TGTGCCAGCAGCCGGGACTCTAGCTCCTACAATGAGCAGTTCTTC	CASSRDSSSYNEQFF
NA	TRBV29-1	TRBJ2-7	NA	TGCAGCGTCCTAGACTATGAGCAGTACTTC	CSVLDYEQYF
TRBD1	TRBV19	TRBJ2-7	NA	TGTGCCAGTAGTATAGGGACAGGGGGCACCTACGAGCAGTACTTC	CASSIGTGGTYEQYF
NA	TRBV4-1	TRBJ2-1	NA	TGCGCCAGCAGCCAAGGAACAGCCCCACTTTACAATGAGCAGTTCTTC	CASSQGTAPLYNEQFF
NA	TRBV28	TRBJ2-1	NA	TGTGCCAGCATCACCAGCGGCCCACTGGGGAGTGAGCAGTTCTTC	CASITSGPLGSEQFF
NA	TRBV25-1	TRBJ1-2	NA	TGTGCCAGCAGTCGGGGGGTACGCTATGGCTACACCTTC	CASSRGVRYGYTF
NA	TRBV28	TRBJ2-4	NA	TGTGCTCCACGGAGGGGGCGCCTGAACATTCAGTACTTC	CAPRRGRLNIQYF
NA	TRBV5-1	TRBJ2-2	NA	TGCGCCAGCAGCCTAGACGGAATCGACACCGGGGAGCTGTTTTTT	CASSLDGIDTGELFF
NA	TRBV7-9	TRBJ2-7	NA	TGTGCCAGCAGCTTAGCGGGCAGTTTCTACGAGCAGTACTTC	CASSLAGSFYEQYF
TRBD1	TRBV13	TRBJ2-2	NA	TGTGCCATCCAGGGGGCGACCGGGGAGCTGTTTTTT	CAIQGATGELFF
TRBD1	TRBV19	TRBJ2-3	NA	TGTGCCAGTAGTACCCCCAGACAGGGTGTGCGCACAGATACGCAGTATTTT	CASSTPRQGVRTDTQYF
NA	TRBV9	TRBJ2-7	NA	TGTGCCAGCAGCGTAACAGCAGGGCCCTACGAGCAGTACTTC	CASSVTAGPYEQYF
TRBD1	TRBV2	TRBJ1-1	NA	TGTGCCAGCAGCCGGGGACAGGGGGCGACTGAAGCTTTCTTT	CASSRGQGATEAFF
NA	TRBV19	TRBJ1-2	NA	TGTGCCAGTAGTATAGCCCGGGGTCGGGGCTACACCTTC	CASSIARGRGYTF
NA	TRBV7-9	TRBJ1-1	NA	TGTGCCAGCAGCTTAGACGGGGGGACCGGCGTTTTCTTT	CASSLDGGTGVFF
NA	TRBV20-1	TRBJ2-1	NA	TGCAGTGCTAGACAGGGGTATGAGCAGTTCTTC	CSARQGYEQFF
NA	TRBV16	TRBJ1-2	NA	TGTGCCAGCAGCCCACAGGGACATGGCTACACCTTC	CASSPQGHGYTF
NA	TRBV27	TRBJ1-4	NA	TGTGCCAGCAGTTTATCTACCCAGGGAGAAAAACTGTTTTTT	CASSLSTQGEKLFF
NA	TRBV19	TRBJ2-7	NA	TGTGCCAGTAGTCCCCAGGGGACGGGTTCCTACGAGCAGTACTTC	CASSPQGTGSYEQYF
TRBD2	TRBV7-2	TRBJ2-1	NA	TGTGCCAGCACGCTAGCGGGAGAGTACAATGAGCAGTTCTTC	CASTLAGEYNEQFF
NA	TRBV12-5	TRBJ2-6	NA	TGTGCTAGTGGTTTATGGGTGTCGGGACTCCATAACGGGGCCAACGTCCTGACTTTC	CASGLWVSGLHNGANVLTF
TRBD2	TRBV7-2	TRBJ2-1	NA	TGTGCCAGCAGCCCAGGGACTAGCGGATACAATGAGCAGTTCTTC	CASSPGTSGYNEQFF
TRBD1	TRBV7-3	TRBJ2-2	once	TGTGCCAGCAGCTTAATAGGAGGGACAGGCGGCACCGGGGAGCTGTTTTTT	CASSLIGGTGGTGELFF
NA	TRBV7-2	TRBJ2-5	NA	TGTGCCAGCAGCACCTCTCGCGGCCAAGAGACCCAGTACTTC	CASSTSRGQETQYF
TRBD2	TRBV7-8	TRBJ2-7	NA	TGTGCCAGCAGCCATCCCCTAGCGGGAGGCTACGAGCAGTACTTC	CASSHPLAGGYEQYF
TRBD2	TRBV6-5	TRBJ2-2	once	TGTGCCACCGATAGCGGGAGGTACACCGGGGAGCTGTTTTTT	CATDSGRYTGELFF
TRBD2	TRBV27	TRBJ2-3	NA	TGTGCCAGCAGTCCGAGCGGACTAGCGGGGCCCACAGATACGCAGTATTTT	CASSPSGLAGPTDTQYF
TRBD2	TRBV14	TRBJ2-1	NA	TGTGCCAGCAGCTACGGACTAGCGGGAAGGGACAATGAGCAGTTCTTC	CASSYGLAGRDNEQFF
TRBD1	TRBV28	TRBJ1-5	NA	TGTGCCAGCAGCCTGGTACAGGGGCATTATAGCAATCAGCCCCAGCATTTT	CASSLVQGHYSNQPQHF
NA	TRBV5-6	TRBJ1-5	NA	TGTGCCAGCAGCTTGGGGGGGGGCTACCAGCCCCAGCATTTT	CASSLGGGYQPQHF
NA	TRBV28	TRBJ2-4	NA	TGTGCCAGCACCCTTAGCGGCCCAGTGGGAAACATTCAGTACTTC	CASTLSGPVGNIQYF
TRBD2	TRBV27	TRBJ2-1	NA	TGTGCCAGCAGTTTAAGGACTAGCGGGGCAGGGGGGGGATACAATGAGCAGTTCTTC	CASSLRTSGAGGGYNEQFF
TRBD2	TRBV7-9	TRBJ2-7	NA	TGTGCCAGCAGCTTCGGGACTAGCGGCTACGAGCAGTACTTC	CASSFGTSGYEQYF
TRBD1	TRBV27	TRBJ2-7	NA	TGTGCCAGCAGTCCGGGACAGAGATCCTACGAGCAGTACTTC	CASSPGQRSYEQYF
NA	TRBV29-1	TRBJ1-1	NA	TGCAGCGGAGGACTAAAGGACACTGAAGCTTTCTTT	CSGGLKDTEAFF
TRBD2	TRBV10-2	TRBJ2-2	NA	TGCGCCAGTAAGAAAGCGGGAGAGTTTCCCGGGGAGCTGTTTTTT	CASKKAGEFPGELFF
NA	TRBV5-4	TRBJ1-1	once	TGTGCCAGCGCTACCGGGTCGAGAAACACTGAAGCTTTCTTT	CASATGSRNTEAFF
NA	TRBV28	TRBJ2-3	NA	TGTGCCAGCAGTTTAGGCGGTCTGGAGAGCACAGATACGCAGTATTTT	CASSLGGLESTDTQYF
TRBD1	TRBV18	TRBJ2-5	NA	TGTGCCAGCACCCGGGACAGACAAGAGACCCAGTACTTC	CASTRDRQETQYF
TRBD2	TRBV4-1	TRBJ2-3	NA	TGCGCCAGCAGCCATGGACTAGCGGGAACAACAGATACGCAGTATTTT	CASSHGLAGTTDTQYF